This entry lists 32 T cell receptor beta chains sequenced from one sample in a study of blood T cells in healthy people across ages (dated by TCRdb to between 2015 and 2016). Receptor libraries were prepared by 5' RACE. Sequenced on an Illumina HiSeq 2500. A second PCR of about 7 to 12 cycles was run with a J-beta primer mix and a sample-barcoded 5' primer. TCRdb passed the public sequencing reads through fastp at Q25 and MiXCR, retaining productive beta sequences. Duplicate CDR3 protein sequences are folded into a single record with the most common DNA and genes. This sample comprises about 730,000 distinct CDR3 sequences, more than 40% of them detected only once. The ten largest account for under 25% of the sample. Sequenced material: blood. The receptor set was obtained from a woman aged 60-75 years in good health.

Only a few counts were recorded for this clonotype. The chain has TRBV9 and TRBJ2-7; 12 bases match TRBD1. CDR1 and CDR2 (germline): SGDLS, YYNGEE. This CDR3 spans 15 amino acids. V trimming: 4 bases; J trimming: 1 base; junction bases outside the gene matches: 3. Written as DNA, the CDR3 is TGTGCCAGCAGCCGGGGACAGGGGGCATCCTACGAGCAGTACTTC. Residues: CASSRGQGASYEQYF.

This clonotype has just a few counts. The rearrangement joins TRBV27 to TRBJ2-3, with 12 nucleotides matching TRBD2. Looked up from germline, CDR1 is MNHEY and CDR2 is SMNVEV (reference sequence). Germline trimming cut 0 bases from V and 8 bases from J; bases unmatched to any gene: 6. The CDR3 is 16 residues long. CDR3 nucleotide sequence: TGTGCCAGCAGTTTATCGTTCCTAGCGGGGGGGGGTACGCAGTATTTT. Encoded protein: CASSLSFLAGGGTQYF.

The J gene is TRBJ1-5, the V gene TRBV7-2; a weak D match, TRBD1 (6 bases). CDR1 SGHTA and CDR2 FQGNSA come from the germline V gene. V shed 5 bases and J shed 5 bases, with 10 bases lying between them. The CDR3 is made up of 13 amino acids. The CDR3 spells CASSAQGDQPQHF. Written as DNA, the CDR3 is TGTGCCAGCAGCGCACAGGGCGATCAGCCCCAGCATTTT.

This clonotype was seen more than once but under ten times. The genes are TRBV5-1 and TRBJ1-1; a possible D gene is TRBD1 (6 bases). The ends were cut back, 4 bases at V and 2 bases at J, with 15 bases in the middle. Per germline, CDR1 SGHRS and CDR2 YFSETQ. The CDR3 is 15 amino acids. In DNA, the CDR3 is TGCGCCAGCAGCCCACAATGGGGGGCCAACACTGAAGCTTTCTTT. Amino acid sequence: CASSPQWGANTEAFF. The full variable domain, with the rest looked up from reference TRBV5-1 and TRBJ1-1, is KAGVTQTPRYLIKTRGQQVTLSCSPISGHRSVSWYQQTPGQGLQFLFEYFSETQRNKGNFPGRFSGRQFSNSRSEMNVSTLELGDSALYLCASSPQWGANTEAFFGQGTRLTVV.

Regarding this clonotype: A much larger clone differs by one base, so this may be a read error. The chain couples TRBV29-1 to TRBJ2-5; no firm D call. There are 12 residues in the CDR3. CDR1 is SQVTM and CDR2 is ANQGSEA in the germline V gene. The CDR3 DNA follows: TGCAGCGCCGACGGGCCCCAAGAGACCCTGTACTTC. Protein: CSADGPQETLYF.

This clonotype was counted between two and nine times. V usage is TRBV6-2 or TRBV6-3 and J usage is TRBJ1-1, with a possible D match to TRBD1 (6 bases). Trimming removed 5 bases from V and 0 bases from J, with 10 bases in between. The CDR3 has 14 amino acids. The germline V gene has CDR1 MNHEY and CDR2 SVGEGT. DNA of the CDR3: TGTGCCAGCAGTGACGGACAGCTGAACACTGAAGCTTTCTTT. Encoded protein: CASSDGQLNTEAFF.

This clonotype was seen once. The V and J genes are TRBV18 and TRBJ2-3; D unresolved. The ends were cut back, 0 bases at V and 2 bases at J, with 9 bases in the middle. Germline lookup yields CDR1 KGHSH and CDR2 LQKENI. The CDR3 runs to 15 residues. The CDR3 spells CASSPPGYDTDTQYF. The CDR3 DNA is TGTGCCAGCTCACCACCGGGTTATGACACAGATACGCAGTATTTT.

The chain couples TRBV20-1 to TRBJ1-5, with D perhaps TRBD1 (5 bases). CDR1 DFQATT and CDR2 SNEGSKA come from the germline V gene (reference sequence). V was shortened by 7 bases and J by 0 bases, with 7 bases between the two germline ends. The CDR3 has 12 residues. In DNA form, the CDR3 reads TGCAGTGGACAGAATAGCAATCAGCCCCAGCATTTT. Its translation: CSGQNSNQPQHF.

This clonotype was observed at least ten times. J is TRBJ2-1 and V is TRBV12-3 or TRBV12-4, with D perhaps TRBD2 (6 bases). The CDR3 extends over 12 amino acids. Trimming shortened V by 3 bases and J by 10 bases, and 10 bases separated the two germline ends. In DNA form, the CDR3 reads TGTGCCAGCAGTTTCAGCGGAGGGGAGCAGTTCTTC. This encodes CASSFSGGEQFF.

The count of this clonotype is one. At one end, the junction sequence differs from germline, possibly due to a read error. The gene calls are TRBV18 and TRBJ2-3; weak D call: TRBD1 (5 bases). The length of the CDR3 is 16 residues. The V gene's germline CDR1 is KGHSH and CDR2 LQKENI. The CDR3 DNA is TGTGCCAACTCACCACGGAAAACAGGTTTGGCAGATACGCAGTATTTT. As protein: CANSPRKTGLADTQYF.

The rearrangement joins TRBV9 to TRBJ2-3; D gene ambiguous. The CDR3 consists of 12 residues. Germline loops: CDR1 SGDLS, CDR2 YYNGEE. Trimming cost V 3 bases and J 2 bases, with 4 bases left between them. CDR3 nucleotide sequence: TGTGCCAGCAGCGAGGACACAGATACGCAGTATTTT. Translated, it gives CASSEDTDTQYF.

V is TRBV2 and J is TRBJ2-1; D unresolved. Germline V gene lookup returns CDR1 SNHLY and CDR2 FYNNEI. The length of the CDR3 is 15 residues. With 1 base removed from V and 2 bases from J, the gap between germline ends came to 9 bases. The CDR3 DNA follows: TGTGCCAGCAGTGAAGGTAGCAGAACCTACAATGAGCAGTTCTTC. Protein: CASSEGSRTYNEQFF. The full variable domain, with the rest looked up from reference TRBV2 and TRBJ2-1, is EPEVTQTPSHQVTQMGQEVILRCVPISNHLYFYWYRQILGQKVEFLVSFYNNEISEKSEIFDDQFSVERPDGSNFTLKIRSTKLEDSAMYFCASSEGSRTYNEQFFGPGTRLTVL.

The chain recombines TRBV5-1 with TRBJ2-7, with 11 bases fitting TRBD2. The last part of the DNA fits TRBJ2-5 better; the J call may be wrong. CDR3 length: 16 amino acids. Germline V CDR1 and CDR2: SGHRS, YFSETQ. The CDR3 bases are TGCGCCAGCGGCATGACTAGCGGGGAGCGCCAAGAGACCCAGTACTTC. It specifies CASGMTSGERQETQYF.

Turning to this clonotype: A much bigger clone sits one base away, suggesting this may be a read error. V gene TRBV29-1 combines with J gene TRBJ2-1, with a possible D match to TRBD2 (6 bases). Per the germline V gene, CDR1 is SQVTM and CDR2 is ANQGSEA. Trimming removed 6 bases at V and 6 bases at J, with 18 bases between. The length of the CDR3 is 14 residues. The CDR3 here is CSVGRAGGSNEQFF. The CDR3 DNA follows: TGCAGCGTCGGTAGGGCCGGGGGTTCCAATGAGCAGTTCTTC.

This chain links TRBV15 with TRBJ2-7; D unresolved. The CDR3 loop spans 14 amino acids. V was shortened by 0 bases and J by 2 bases, with 8 bases between the two germline ends. CDR1 and CDR2 (germline): LNHNV, YYDKDF (reference sequence). CDR3 DNA sequence: TGTGCCACCAGCAGAGATCCCGGTGCCTACGAGCAGTACTTC. Translation gives CATSRDPGAYEQYF.

The chain joins TRBV10-1 to TRBJ2-1; TRBD2 matches at 9 bases. Germline CDR1 reads WNHNN; CDR2 reads SYGVQD (reference sequence). With V trimmed by 0 bases and J by 7 bases, 13 bases remained unmatched. CDR3 length equals 18 residues. The CDR3 DNA reads as TGCGCCAGCAGTGAGTCTAACAGCGGGGGGCCGAATGGGAATGAGCAGTTCTTC. Its protein product is CASSESNSGGPNGNEQFF.

This clonotype appeared a few times. This chain uses TRBV2 with TRBJ2-2, with 8 positions matching TRBD1. CDR1 is SNHLY, CDR2 FYNNEI, per germline. V shed 9 bases, J shed 7 bases, and the junction held 13 bases outside the gene matches. The CDR3 is 15 amino acids. CDR3 protein: CARGGAGGDGGELFF. The CDR3 nucleotides are TGTGCCAGAGGGGGCGCAGGGGGCGATGGCGGGGAGCTGTTTTTT.

V is TRBV7-2 and J is TRBJ1-1, with D perhaps TRBD1 (5 bases). Germline CDR1 is SGHTA and CDR2 is FQGNSA. V was trimmed by 3 bases and J by 4 bases, leaving 18 bases between them. The CDR3 consists of 16 residues. CDR3 sequence reads: CASSFLSGQGGTEAFF. Written as DNA, the CDR3 is TGTGCCAGCAGCTTCCTTTCAGGGCAGGGAGGCACTGAAGCTTTCTTT.

The chain couples TRBV6-5 to TRBJ2-5; D remains unclear. The DNA end favors TRBJ2-7, so the J call may be wrong. The CDR3 runs to 14 residues. The germline gives CDR1 MNHEY, CDR2 SVGAGI. The CDR3 DNA reads as TGTGCCAGCAGGGCGTCGGAGCCAACCTACGAGCAGTACTTC. Residues: CASRASEPTYEQYF.

The chain employs TRBV30 and TRBJ1-2, with a weak D call TRBD1 (6 bases). The CDR3 length is 14 residues. The V gene lost 3 bases and the J gene lost 3 bases, with 14 bases spanning the gap. CDR1 is GTSNPN, CDR2 SVGIG, per germline (reference sequence). The CDR3 DNA is TGTGCCTGGAGAGATACGGGACACCACTATGGCTACACCTTC. Amino acid sequence: CAWRDTGHHYGYTF.

This clonotype appeared many times. The chain recombines TRBV10-3 with TRBJ1-6; TRBD1 is a possible D gene (6 bases). The V gene's germline CDR1 is ENHRY and CDR2 SYGVKD. Trimming left V 2 bases short and J 6 bases short, with 17 bases between. The CDR3 is 17 residues long. The CDR3 bases are TGTGCCATCAGTGAGGTATTCAGGACAGCGGCTAATTCACCCCTCCACTTT. It encodes CAISEVFRTAANSPLHF.

As regards this clonotype: A clone one base away is much larger, so this may be a read error. The chain links TRBV10-3 to TRBJ2-1, with 14 bases fitting TRBD2. The CDR3 is made up of 18 amino acids. Looked up from germline, CDR1 is ENHRY and CDR2 is SYGVKD. The CDR3 region has the DNA TGTGCCATCAGTGAGGGACTAGCGGGAGGACTCTCCCACAATGAGCAGTTCTTC. It is translated as CAISEGLAGGLSHNEQFF.

The V call is TRBV7-2, the J call TRBJ1-2, with 10 positions matching TRBD1. The V gene's germline CDR1 is SGHTA and CDR2 FQGNSA. CDR3 size: 15 residues. Trimming removed 3 bases from V and 4 bases from J; junction bases left unmatched: 5. CDR3 loop: CASSFGTGVAYGYTF. CDR3 coding DNA: TGTGCCAGCAGCTTTGGGACAGGGGTTGCCTATGGCTACACCTTC. Full variable domain (missing parts from reference TRBV7-2 and TRBJ1-2): GAGVSQSPSNKVTEKGKDVELRCDPISGHTALYWYRQSLGQGLEFLIYFQGNSAPDKSGLPSDRFSAERTGGSVSTLTIQRTQQEDSAVYLCASSFGTGVAYGYTFGSGTRLTVV.

This chain links TRBV20-1 with TRBJ2-4; D gene ambiguous. This CDR3 contains 15 residues. With 3 bases removed from V and 0 bases from J, the gap between germline ends came to 12 bases. From germline, CDR1 is DFQATT and CDR2 SNEGSKA (reference sequence). The CDR3 protein is CSASRAVLAKNIQYF. The CDR3 DNA is TGCAGTGCTAGCCGGGCAGTGTTAGCCAAAAACATTCAGTACTTC.

The chain employs TRBV6-1 and TRBJ2-7; possible D gene TRBD1, 6 bases. Germline CDR1 and CDR2: MNHNS and SASEGT. This CDR3 contains 14 residues. Trimming took off 4 bases at V and 0 bases at J, with 10 bases between the two ends. CDR3 amino acids: CASSVRDTSYEQYF. CDR3 nucleotides: TGTGCCAGCAGTGTCCGGGACACCTCCTACGAGCAGTACTTC.

This clonotype was recorded a few times. V and J are TRBV7-2 and TRBJ2-7, with 8 bases fitting TRBD2. This CDR3 spans 14 amino acids. V shed 6 bases and J 7 bases; nucleotides not matched to a gene: 11. In germline, CDR1 is SGHTA, CDR2 FQGNSA. This CDR3 is CASRGEAGVGEQYF. CDR3 DNA sequence: TGTGCCAGCAGAGGAGAAGCGGGGGTGGGGGAGCAGTACTTC.

The chain carries TRBV3-1 and TRBJ1-2; TRBD1 matches at 9 bases. The CDR3 spans 15 residues. Germline V CDR1 and CDR2: LGHDT, YNNKEL (reference sequence). The trim removed 5 bases at V and 5 bases at J, leaving 9 bases unmatched. This CDR3 reads CASSFRDRVFYGYTF. CDR3 DNA: TGTGCCAGCAGCTTCCGGGACAGGGTATTTTATGGCTACACCTTC.

Worth noting for this clonotype: A read error may explain this, as a much larger clone is one base away. The chain carries TRBV12-3 or TRBV12-4 and TRBJ2-7, with D tentatively TRBD1 (5 bases). V lost 3 bases and J 7 bases, leaving 10 bases between the germline ends. This CDR3 region has 12 residues. CDR3 sequence: CASSFPDNEQYF. Here the CDR3 DNA reads TGTGCCAGCAGTTTCCCGGACAATGAGCAGTACTTC.

The table lists this clonotype with a few counts. The V and J genes are TRBV6-5 and TRBJ2-5; D remains ambiguous. This CDR3 is 16 amino acids long. Trimming left V 0 bases short and J 2 bases short, with 13 bases between. CDR1 and CDR2 (germline): MNHEY, SVGAGI. The CDR3: CASSYSPGSVQETQYF. The CDR3 DNA follows: TGTGCCAGCAGTTACTCGCCGGGCAGCGTTCAAGAGACCCAGTACTTC.

This chain joins TRBV29-1 and TRBJ2-7, with a possible D match to TRBD1 (5 bases). Trimming left V 7 bases short and J 4 bases short, with 11 bases between. CDR1 SQVTM and CDR2 ANQGSEA come from the germline V gene. The CDR3 length is 11 residues. The CDR3 DNA reads TGCAGCGGTAAGGCAGGGTACGAGCAGTACTTC. Its translation is CSGKAGYEQYF.

In its sample, this clonotype was seen many times. Here the CDR3 reads CSAPLALVGGTEAFF. Written as DNA, the CDR3 is TGCAGTGCTCCCCTCGCCCTGGTGGGAGGGACTGAAGCTTTCTTT. J is TRBJ1-1 and V is TRBV20-1; no clear D. The CDR3 loop spans 15 amino acids. The V gene's germline CDR1 is DFQATT and CDR2 SNEGSKA (reference sequence). V gave up 5 bases and J gave up 5 bases, with 21 bases separating them.

This clonotype was observed a few times. J is TRBJ2-1 and V is TRBV20-1; TRBD2 matches 11 bases. With V trimmed by 5 bases and J by 3 bases, 6 bases remained unmatched. The CDR3 covers 15 residues. CDR1 is DFQATT and CDR2 is SNEGSKA in the germline V gene (reference sequence). Here the CDR3 reads CSARNSGGDYNEQFF. As DNA, the CDR3 is TGCAGTGCTCGCAATAGCGGGGGGGACTACAATGAGCAGTTCTTC.